One and the same sample provided the 18 T cell receptor beta chains below, sequenced in a study of blood T cell repertoires in COVID-19. Repertoires were generated with immunoSEQ multiplex PCR, while TCRdb's copy carries only in-frame clones and drops some. The sample gives about 220,000 clones, 82% of which show up once; 4.5% to 5.5% is in the top ten. Material: peripheral blood. The origin of the receptors is a woman between 70 and 85 years old with COVID-19, enrolled during active disease.

The chain is built from TRBV7-8 and TRBJ2-3; unclear D gene. Looked up from germline, CDR1 is SGHVS and CDR2 is FQNEAQ. V lost 3 bases and J lost 6, with 13 bases in between. The CDR3 loop spans 14 amino acids. CDR3 in amino acids: CASSFRALMDTQYF. The CDR3 coding sequence is TGTGCCAGCAGCTTTCGAGCCTTGATGGATACGCAGTATTTT.

CDR3 residues: CASSVDWAAGTDTQYF. The CDR3 DNA follows: TGTGCCAGCAGCGTAGATTGGGCCGCCGGCACAGATACGCAGTATTTT. This sequence joins TRBV9 and TRBJ2-3; D gene ambiguous. Germline-derived CDR1 and CDR2 are SGDLS and YYNGEE. This CDR3 spans 16 amino acids. Deletions cut 0 bases from V and 1 base from J, with 12 bases between.

The chain joins TRBV9 to TRBJ2-7; 7 bases match TRBD1. The trim removed 3 bases at V and 5 bases at J, leaving 17 bases unmatched. Germline CDR1 and CDR2: SGDLS and YYNGEE. This CDR3 region has 17 residues. The CDR3 reads CASSAHHDTYRGHEQYF. CDR3 nucleotides: TGTGCCAGCAGCGCTCACCATGACACCTACAGGGGTCACGAGCAGTACTTC.

The rearrangement links TRBV29-1 to TRBJ2-3; tentatively, D is TRBD1 (5 bases). Germline V gene sequence: CDR1 SQVTM, CDR2 ANQGSEA. V was clipped by 4 bases and J by 0 bases, with 17 bases between them. The CDR3 is 16 amino acids. The CDR3 nucleotides are TGCAGCGTTGGCCCCTCCGGACAATCTAGCACAGATACGCAGTATTTT. Residues: CSVGPSGQSSTDTQYF.

This chain uses TRBV27 with TRBJ2-7; TRBD1 aligns across 10 bases. The CDR3 contains 15 residues. After removal of 6 bases from V and 4 bases from J, the junction contained 9 bases not matched to a gene. Germline lookup yields CDR1 MNHEY and CDR2 SMNVEV (reference sequence). The CDR3 spells CASSLRQGAGYEQYF. The CDR3 nucleotides read TGTGCCAGCAGCCTTAGACAGGGGGCAGGGTACGAGCAGTACTTC.

This clone was observed a single time. The chain recombines TRBV29-1 with TRBJ1-2; D is undetermined. CDR1 is SQVTM, CDR2 ANQGSEA, per germline. The CDR3 runs 11 residues. With 7 bases removed from V and 5 bases from J, the gap between germline ends came to 11 bases. CDR3 coding DNA: TGCAGCGCTGCCACGGGGTATGGCTACACCTTC. Translation gives CSAATGYGYTF. The complete variable domain, with remaining parts taken from reference TRBV29-1 and TRBJ1-2, reads SAVISQKPSRDICQRGTSLTIQCQVDSQVTMMFWYRQQPGQSLTLIATANQGSEATYESGFVIDKFPISRPNLTFSTLTVSNMSPEDSSIYLCSAATGYGYTFGSGTRLTVV.

V and J are TRBV5-1 and TRBJ1-3; 7 bases map to TRBD1. CDR3 length: 17 residues. Looked up from germline, CDR1 is SGHRS and CDR2 is YFSETQ. Unmatched junction bases numbered 9, after V lost 2 bases and J lost 1 base. CDR3 DNA: TGCGCCAGCAGCTTAAACAGGGGAGAAGTTTCTGGAAACACCATATATTTT. Protein product: CASSLNRGEVSGNTIYF.

V is TRBV18 and J is TRBJ2-7, with 11 bases aligning to TRBD2. The CDR3 length is 15 residues. J lost 3 bases, V lost 3 bases, and 4 bases had no gene match. Per the germline V gene, CDR1 is KGHSH and CDR2 is LQKENI. The CDR3 here is CASSPGTSGNYEQYF. CDR3 coding DNA: TGTGCCAGCTCACCGGGGACTAGCGGTAACTACGAGCAGTACTTC.

As for this clone: One end of the junction is discordant with germline, which a read error may explain. The chain uses TRBV5-6 and TRBJ2-7; 13 bases agree with TRBD2. Germline CDR1 SGHDT, CDR2 YYEEEE. This CDR3 comprises 16 residues. The CDR3 here is CASSLGPGTSGDTNHF. CDR3 DNA sequence: TGTGCCAGCAGCTTGGGACCCGGGACTAGCGGGGATACTAACCACTTC.

V and J are TRBV6-5 and TRBJ1-5; D unresolved. The V end was cut by 7 bases, the J end by 0 bases, with 10 bases between. CDR1 and CDR2 from the germline V gene are MNHEY and SVGAGI. This CDR3 is built from 14 residues. This CDR3 is CASIQMNSNQPQHF. As DNA, the CDR3 is TGTGCCAGCATTCAGATGAATAGCAATCAGCCCCAGCATTTT.

The rearrangement links TRBV19 to TRBJ2-7, with D tentatively TRBD2 (6 bases). V was clipped by 0 bases and J by 2 bases, with 11 bases between them. Germline CDR1 and CDR2: LNHDA and SQIVND (reference sequence). There are 15 residues in the CDR3. The CDR3 nucleotides read TGTGCCAGTAGTATAGATATAGCGGATACCTACGAGCAGTACTTC. It is translated as CASSIDIADTYEQYF.

The genes are TRBV5-1 and TRBJ2-4; TRBD2 agrees at 7 bases. This CDR3 region has 16 residues. Germline lookup yields CDR1 SGHRS and CDR2 YFSETQ. Germline trimming cut 5 bases from V and 6 bases from J; bases unmatched to any gene: 14. CDR3 region: CASSSGRGGPRNIQYF. CDR3 coding DNA: TGCGCCAGCAGTTCGGGACGGGGAGGGCCTAGAAACATTCAGTACTTC.

V is TRBV28 and J is TRBJ1-2; 7 bases align to TRBD1. The V segment lost 9 bases and the J segment 5 bases; nucleotides outside the gene matches: 9. The CDR3 is 13 residues long. Germline values: CDR1 MDHEN, CDR2 SYDVKM. The CDR3, as DNA: TGTGCCAGTTTTCAGGGGGTGCAGTATGGCTACACCTTC. Encoded protein: CASFQGVQYGYTF.

V gene TRBV13 combines with J gene TRBJ2-1; TRBD2 matches 9 bases. The CDR3 contains 14 residues. The J segment lost 9 bases and the V segment lost 1 base, leaving 4 bases of the junction unmatched. Germline CDR1 PRHDT, CDR2 FYEKMQ (reference sequence). This chain's CDR3 is CASSLERAGGEQFF. The DNA of the CDR3 is TGTGCCAGCAGCTTAGAACGAGCGGGGGGTGAGCAGTTCTTC.

The table lists this clone with a few counts. The chain links TRBV2 to TRBJ1-5; perhaps TRBD1 as D (6 bases). CDR3 length: 14 amino acids. Germline lookup yields CDR1 SNHLY and CDR2 FYNNEI. V was clipped by 8 bases and J by 0 bases, with 11 bases between them. Here the CDR3 DNA reads TGTGCCAGCCTTGGGGGCGGTAGCAATCAGCCCCAGCATTTT. This encodes CASLGGGSNQPQHF.

The chain links TRBV11-2 to TRBJ1-1; 7 positions agree with TRBD1. The CDR3 spans 15 residues. Germline CDR1 is SGHAT and CDR2 is FQNNGV. The trim removed 5 bases at V and 4 bases at J, leaving 10 bases unmatched. This CDR3 is CASSLTVTGATEAFF. The CDR3 DNA sequence: TGTGCCAGCAGCCTCACAGTTACAGGGGCCACTGAAGCTTTCTTT.

The rearrangement joins TRBV7-6 to TRBJ1-3; 12 nucleotides agree with TRBD1. This CDR3 has 17 residues. CDR1 SGHVS and CDR2 FNYEAQ come from the germline V gene. V gave up 5 bases and J gave up 8 bases; unmatched junction bases: 13. The CDR3 loop reads CASSLGTGGTRWDTIYF. The CDR3 DNA is TGTGCCAGCAGCCTTGGGACAGGGGGCACGAGATGGGACACCATATATTTT.

The rearrangement links TRBV19 to TRBJ2-5; TRBD1 might be the D (6 bases). Trimming removed 6 bases at V and 1 base at J, with 12 bases between. The CDR3 spans 14 residues. CDR1 and CDR2 (germline): LNHDA, SQIVND (reference sequence). The CDR3 reads CASRADRFQETQYF. The CDR3 nucleotides are TGTGCCAGTAGGGCGGACAGATTCCAAGAGACCCAGTACTTC.